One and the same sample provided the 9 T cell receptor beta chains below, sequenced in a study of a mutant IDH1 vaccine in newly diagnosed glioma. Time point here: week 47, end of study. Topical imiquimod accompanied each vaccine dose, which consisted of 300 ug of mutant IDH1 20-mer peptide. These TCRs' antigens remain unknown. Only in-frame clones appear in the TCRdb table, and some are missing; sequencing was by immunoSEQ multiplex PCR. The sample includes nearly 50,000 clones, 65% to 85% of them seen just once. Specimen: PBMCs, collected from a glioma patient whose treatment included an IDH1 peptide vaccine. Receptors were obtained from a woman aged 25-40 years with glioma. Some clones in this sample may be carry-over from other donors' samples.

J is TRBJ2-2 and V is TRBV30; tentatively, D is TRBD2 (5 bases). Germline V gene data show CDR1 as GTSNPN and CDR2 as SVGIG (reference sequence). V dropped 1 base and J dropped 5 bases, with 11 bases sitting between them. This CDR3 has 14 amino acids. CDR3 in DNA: TGTGCCTGGAGTGACCAGCGGAGTACCGGGGAGCTGTTTTTT. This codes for CAWSDQRSTGELFF.

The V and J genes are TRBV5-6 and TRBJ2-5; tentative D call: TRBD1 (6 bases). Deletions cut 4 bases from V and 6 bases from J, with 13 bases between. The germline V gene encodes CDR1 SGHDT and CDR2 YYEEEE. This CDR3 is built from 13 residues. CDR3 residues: CASSQGRGKTQYF. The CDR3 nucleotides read TGTGCCAGCAGCCAGGGGAGAGGGAAGACCCAGTACTTC.

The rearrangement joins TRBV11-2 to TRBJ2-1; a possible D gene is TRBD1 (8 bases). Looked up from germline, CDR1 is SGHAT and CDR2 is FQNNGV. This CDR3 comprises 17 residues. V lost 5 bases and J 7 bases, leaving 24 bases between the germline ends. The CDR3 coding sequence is TGTGCCAGCAGCCCAGTGACAGGGGCCCCCGGGGGGAATGAGCAGTTCTTC. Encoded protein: CASSPVTGAPGGNEQFF.

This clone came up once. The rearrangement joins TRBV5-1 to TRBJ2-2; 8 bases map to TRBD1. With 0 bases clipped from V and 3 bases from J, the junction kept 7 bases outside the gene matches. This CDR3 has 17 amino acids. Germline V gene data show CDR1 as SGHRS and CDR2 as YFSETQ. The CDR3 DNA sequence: TGCGCCAGCAGCTTGGGGTTCAGGGGGCGCGACACCGGGGAGCTGTTTTTT. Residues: CASSLGFRGRDTGELFF.

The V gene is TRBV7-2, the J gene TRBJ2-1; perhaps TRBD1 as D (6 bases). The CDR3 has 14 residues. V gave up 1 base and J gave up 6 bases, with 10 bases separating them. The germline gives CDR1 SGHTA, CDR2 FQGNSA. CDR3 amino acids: CASSLVGASNEQFF. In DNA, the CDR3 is TGTGCCAGCAGCTTAGTGGGGGCTTCCAATGAGCAGTTCTTC.

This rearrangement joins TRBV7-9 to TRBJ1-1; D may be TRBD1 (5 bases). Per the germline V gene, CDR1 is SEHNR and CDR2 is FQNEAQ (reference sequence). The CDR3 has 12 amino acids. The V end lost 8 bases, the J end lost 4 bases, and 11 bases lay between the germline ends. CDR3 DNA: TGTGCCAGCGTTAGACAGTCCACTGAAGCTTTCTTT. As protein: CASVRQSTEAFF.

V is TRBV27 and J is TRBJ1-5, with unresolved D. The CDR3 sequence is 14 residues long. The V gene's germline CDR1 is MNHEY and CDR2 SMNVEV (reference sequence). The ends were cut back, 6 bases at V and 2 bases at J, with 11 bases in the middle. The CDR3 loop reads CASSPAIGNQPQHF. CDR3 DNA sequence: TGTGCCAGCAGCCCGGCCATAGGCAATCAGCCCCAGCATTTT.

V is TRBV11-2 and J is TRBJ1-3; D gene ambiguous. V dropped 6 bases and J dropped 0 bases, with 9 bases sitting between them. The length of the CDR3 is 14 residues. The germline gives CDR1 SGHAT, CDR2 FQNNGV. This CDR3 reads CASRDQRSGNTIYF. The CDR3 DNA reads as TGTGCCAGCAGGGATCAACGCTCTGGAAACACCATATATTTT.

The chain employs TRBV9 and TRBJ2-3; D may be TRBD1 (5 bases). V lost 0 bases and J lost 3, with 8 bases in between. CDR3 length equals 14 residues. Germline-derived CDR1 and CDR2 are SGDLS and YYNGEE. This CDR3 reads CASSVAWTTDTQYF. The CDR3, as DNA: TGTGCCAGCAGCGTAGCTTGGACAACAGATACGCAGTATTTT.